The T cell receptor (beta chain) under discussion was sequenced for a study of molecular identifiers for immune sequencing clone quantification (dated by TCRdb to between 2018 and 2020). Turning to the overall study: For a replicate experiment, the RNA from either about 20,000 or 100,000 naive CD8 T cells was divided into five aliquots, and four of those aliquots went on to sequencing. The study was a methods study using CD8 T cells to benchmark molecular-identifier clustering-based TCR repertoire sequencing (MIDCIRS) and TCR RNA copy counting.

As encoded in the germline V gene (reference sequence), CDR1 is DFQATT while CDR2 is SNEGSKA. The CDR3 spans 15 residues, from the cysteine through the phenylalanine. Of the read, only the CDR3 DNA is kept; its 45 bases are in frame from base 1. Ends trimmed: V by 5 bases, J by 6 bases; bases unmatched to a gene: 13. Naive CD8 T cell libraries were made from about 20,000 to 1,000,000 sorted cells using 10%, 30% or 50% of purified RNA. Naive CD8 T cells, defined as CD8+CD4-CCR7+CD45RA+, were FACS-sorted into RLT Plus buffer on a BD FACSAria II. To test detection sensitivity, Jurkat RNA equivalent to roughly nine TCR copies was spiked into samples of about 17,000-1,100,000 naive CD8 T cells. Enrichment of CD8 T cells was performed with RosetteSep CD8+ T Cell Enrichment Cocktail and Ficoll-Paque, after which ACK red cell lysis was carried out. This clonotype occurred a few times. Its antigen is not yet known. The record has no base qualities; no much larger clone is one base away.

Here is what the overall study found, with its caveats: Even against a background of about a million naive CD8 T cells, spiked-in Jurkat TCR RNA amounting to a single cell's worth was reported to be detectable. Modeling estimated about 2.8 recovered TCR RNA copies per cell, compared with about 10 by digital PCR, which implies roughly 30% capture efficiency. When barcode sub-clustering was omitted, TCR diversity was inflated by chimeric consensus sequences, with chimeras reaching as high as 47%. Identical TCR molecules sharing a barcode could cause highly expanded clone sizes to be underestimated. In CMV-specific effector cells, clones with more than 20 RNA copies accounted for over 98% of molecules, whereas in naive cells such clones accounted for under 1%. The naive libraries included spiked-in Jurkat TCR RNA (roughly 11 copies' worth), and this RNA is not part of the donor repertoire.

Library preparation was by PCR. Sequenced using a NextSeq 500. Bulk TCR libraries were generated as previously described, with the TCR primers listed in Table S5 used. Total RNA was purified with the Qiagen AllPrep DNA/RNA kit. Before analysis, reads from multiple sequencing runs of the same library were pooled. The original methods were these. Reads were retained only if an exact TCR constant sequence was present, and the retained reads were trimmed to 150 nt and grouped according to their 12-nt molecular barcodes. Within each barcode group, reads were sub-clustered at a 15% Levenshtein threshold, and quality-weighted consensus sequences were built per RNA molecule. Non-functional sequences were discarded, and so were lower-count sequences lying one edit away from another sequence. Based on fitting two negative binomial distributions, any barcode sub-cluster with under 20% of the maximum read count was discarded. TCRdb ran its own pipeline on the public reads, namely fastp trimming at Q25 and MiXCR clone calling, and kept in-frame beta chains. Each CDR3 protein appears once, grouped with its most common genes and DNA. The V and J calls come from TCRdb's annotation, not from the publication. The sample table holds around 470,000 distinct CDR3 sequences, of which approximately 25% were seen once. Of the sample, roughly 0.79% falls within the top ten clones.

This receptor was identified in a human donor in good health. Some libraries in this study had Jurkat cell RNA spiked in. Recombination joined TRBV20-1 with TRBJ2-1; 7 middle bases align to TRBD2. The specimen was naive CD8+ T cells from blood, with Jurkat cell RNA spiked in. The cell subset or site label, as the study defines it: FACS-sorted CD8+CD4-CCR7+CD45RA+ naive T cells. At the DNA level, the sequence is TGCAGTGCTGGTGGAGGGAGGGCCCTCCTCAATGAGCAGTTCTTC. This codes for CSAGGGRALLNEQFF.